This passage covers 32 T cell receptor beta chains from one sample sequenced in a study of cytomegalovirus exposure and HLA in healthy donors. Primers for the PCR totalled 60 Vbeta and 13 Jbeta. Profiled with immunoSEQ multiplex PCR; TCRdb holds only in-frame clones, not every one. The table lists 250,000 to 350,000 clones, just over 85% of them singletons. What was sequenced was PBMCs. Source of these receptors: a man in his forties or fifties in good health and CMV-seropositive.

The chain carries TRBV7-8 and TRBJ2-1, with TRBD2 matching over 9 bases. V dropped 1 base and J dropped 12; count of bases not matched to a gene: 16. Germline lookup yields CDR1 SGHVS and CDR2 FQNEAQ. The CDR3 runs 17 residues. The CDR3 is CASSLDFSGSRAASQFF. DNA for the CDR3: TGTGCCAGCAGCTTAGACTTTAGCGGGAGCAGGGCTGCGTCGCAGTTCTTC.

The gene calls are TRBV5-1 and TRBJ2-3; D gene unclear. The CDR3 contains 15 residues. V dropped 0 bases and J dropped 1 base, with 9 bases sitting between them. CDR1 and CDR2 from the germline V gene are SGHRS and YFSETQ. CDR3 protein: CASSLVVGGTDTQYF. The CDR3, as DNA: TGCGCCAGCAGCTTGGTTGTTGGAGGCACAGATACGCAGTATTTT.

The J gene is TRBJ2-2, the V gene TRBV5-1; 8 positions agree with TRBD1. Germline values: CDR1 SGHRS, CDR2 YFSETQ. The CDR3 extends over 15 amino acids. Trimming took 3 bases from V and 6 from J; bases not matched to a gene: 7. CDR3 DNA sequence: TGCGCCAGCAGCTCGGACAGGGTAAATTCCGGGGAGCTGTTTTTT. Translation gives CASSSDRVNSGELFF.

The chain carries TRBV10-3 and TRBJ2-1, with 10 bases that match TRBD2. From germline, CDR1 is ENHRY and CDR2 SYGVKD. The junction had 5 bases not matched to a gene; V was cut back by 2 bases and J by 7 bases. The CDR3 runs 15 residues. The CDR3 region has the DNA TGTGCCATCAGTGAGCTGGGACTAGCGAGTAATGAGCAGTTCTTC. The encoded protein is CAISELGLASNEQFF.

J is TRBJ1-6 and V is TRBV5-8, with D tentatively TRBD1 (6 bases). V was pared by 5 bases and J by 10 bases, with 16 bases between. Germline lookup yields CDR1 SGHTS and CDR2 YDEGEE. The CDR3 extends over 14 amino acids. The CDR3 sequence is CASRERGKRSPLHF. CDR3 DNA: TGTGCCAGCAGGGAGAGGGGGAAGAGGTCACCCCTCCACTTT.

V gene TRBV7-9 combines with J gene TRBJ2-3; 14 bases are a match to TRBD2. After removal of 2 bases from V and 0 bases from J, the junction contained 4 bases not matched to a gene. The germline V gene encodes CDR1 SEHNR and CDR2 FQNEAQ (reference sequence). This CDR3 spans 18 amino acids. In nucleotides, the CDR3 is TGTGCCAGCAGCTTACGGCGGACTAGCGGGAGGAGCACAGATACGCAGTATTTT. Translating it yields CASSLRRTSGRSTDTQYF.

The chain links TRBV7-9 to TRBJ1-2; 8 nucleotides match TRBD1. The CDR3 has 14 residues. Germline V CDR1 and CDR2: SEHNR, FQNEAQ (reference sequence). V lost 5 bases, J lost 7 bases, and 9 bases stayed unmatched. CDR3 amino acids: CASSHSGTGGGYTF. The CDR3 DNA follows: TGTGCCAGCAGCCATAGTGGTACAGGGGGTGGCTACACCTTC.

The V gene is TRBV29-1, the J gene TRBJ2-1; the match to TRBD2 covers 9 bases. Germline V gene sequence: CDR1 SQVTM, CDR2 ANQGSEA. Unmatched junction bases numbered 12, after V lost 7 bases and J lost 8 bases. The CDR3 is 14 amino acids. The CDR3 spells CSAGPGGRGDEQFF. CDR3 DNA: TGCAGCGCTGGGCCGGGCGGGAGGGGCGATGAGCAGTTCTTC.

V is TRBV7-3 and J is TRBJ1-1; 8 bases align to TRBD1. The germline CDR1 and CDR2 sequences are SGHTA and FQGTGA. V dropped 5 bases and J dropped 1; count of bases not matched to a gene: 6. The CDR3 is made up of 15 amino acids. In DNA form, the CDR3 reads TGTGCCAGCAGCGCCTTAGGACAGGGGAACACTGAAGCTTTCTTT. This translates into CASSALGQGNTEAFF.

The chain recombines TRBV27 with TRBJ2-7, with 8 nucleotides matching TRBD1. Germline V gives CDR1 MNHEY, CDR2 SMNVEV (reference sequence). V was clipped by 5 bases and J by 6 bases; unmatched bases: 3. CDR3 length equals 12 residues. This CDR3 reads CASSRQGSEQYF. The CDR3 bases are TGTGCCAGCAGTAGACAGGGGTCCGAGCAGTACTTC.

The chain uses TRBV5-6 and TRBJ2-3; 15 positions agree with TRBD2. The CDR3 is 18 amino acids. The V gene end was trimmed by 4 bases and the J gene end by 4 bases; junction bases not matched to a gene: 10. Per germline, CDR1 SGHDT and CDR2 YYEEEE. The CDR3 nucleotides read TGTGCCAGCAGCCCCCGGACTAGCGGGAGGGCGTTTTCAGATACGCAGTATTTT. Its protein product is CASSPRTSGRAFSDTQYF.

The J gene is TRBJ2-1, the V gene TRBV5-1, with D maybe TRBD1 (6 bases). Germline CDR1 SGHRS, CDR2 YFSETQ. Deletions cut 3 bases from V and 1 base from J, with 11 bases between. This CDR3 contains 15 residues. CDR3 residues: CASSSAGASYNEQFF. For the CDR3, the DNA is TGCGCCAGCAGCTCGGCAGGGGCGTCCTACAATGAGCAGTTCTTC. Using reference TRBV5-1 and TRBJ2-1 for the parts outside the CDR3, the full variable domain is KAGVTQTPRYLIKTRGQQVTLSCSPISGHRSVSWYQQTPGQGLQFLFEYFSETQRNKGNFPGRFSGRQFSNSRSEMNVSTLELGDSALYLCASSSAGASYNEQFFGPGTRLTVL.

With regard to this clone: The junction does not match germline at one end; this may be a read error. V is TRBV7-9 and J is TRBJ1-1; TRBD1 matches at 7 bases. CDR3 length equals 12 residues. The germline V gene encodes CDR1 SEHNR and CDR2 FQNEAQ (reference sequence). CDR3 coding DNA: TGTTCCAGCAGCCCCGGGACAGCTGAAGCTTTCTTT. It translates to CSSSPGTAEAFF.

This clone was detected only once. The rearrangement uses TRBV5-4 and TRBJ1-1, with TRBD1 identical over 8 bases. V dropped 4 bases and J dropped 4; count of bases not matched to a gene: 3. There are 13 residues in the CDR3. CDR1 is SGHNT, CDR2 YYREEE, per germline (reference sequence). The CDR3, as DNA: TGTGCCAGCAGCCCCGGGACAGGCACTGAAGCTTTCTTT. Translation gives CASSPGTGTEAFF. Looking up the rest from reference TRBV5-4 and TRBJ1-1 gives the full variable domain: ETGVTQSPTHLIKTRGQQVTLRCSSQSGHNTVSWYQQALGQGPQFIFQYYREEENGRGNFPPRFSGLQFPNYSSELNVNALELDDSALYLCASSPGTGTEAFFGQGTRLTVV.

CDR3 sequence reads: CASSSPRNRGQETQYF. CDR3 coding DNA: TGTGCCAGCAGTTCTCCCCGCAACCGGGGCCAAGAGACCCAGTACTTC. V and J are TRBV27 and TRBJ2-5; D may be TRBD2 (5 bases). Germline lookup yields CDR1 MNHEY and CDR2 SMNVEV (reference sequence). The CDR3 is made up of 16 amino acids. The V gene lost 4 bases and the J gene lost 1 base, with 16 bases spanning the gap.

This chain uses TRBV15 with TRBJ1-4; TRBD1 matches 7 bases. Trimming cost V 4 bases and J 4 bases; bases outside gene matches: 9. CDR1 LNHNV and CDR2 YYDKDF come from the germline V gene (reference sequence). The CDR3 runs 16 residues. DNA of the CDR3: TGTGCCACCAGCAACGACCGGGACAGCGGTAATGAAAAACTGTTTTTT. Encoded protein: CATSNDRDSGNEKLFF.

V gene TRBV6-1 combines with J gene TRBJ2-1; 11 bases fit TRBD2. V dropped 6 bases and J dropped 7; count of bases not matched to a gene: 8. The CDR3 is 15 amino acids. From germline, CDR1 is MNHNS and CDR2 SASEGT. The CDR3 loop reads CASSPGTSGLNEQFF. In DNA, the CDR3 is TGTGCCAGCAGCCCAGGGACTAGCGGTCTGAATGAGCAGTTCTTC.

The chain links TRBV18 to TRBJ1-4; possibly TRBD1 for D (6 bases). Deletions cut 3 bases from V and 7 bases from J, with 12 bases between. Germline assignment: CDR1 KGHSH and CDR2 LQKENI. The CDR3 consists of 14 residues. CDR3 loop: CASSPRGGLEKLFF. The CDR3, as DNA: TGTGCCAGCTCACCTCGCGGGGGGCTTGAAAAACTGTTTTTT.

V gene TRBV30 combines with J gene TRBJ1-1; D might be TRBD1 (6 bases). Germline CDR1 is GTSNPN and CDR2 is SVGIG (reference sequence). The CDR3 has 14 residues. Deletions cut 2 bases from V and 0 bases from J, with 10 bases between. CDR3 coding DNA: TGTGCCTGGAGTAAACAGGGAATGAACACTGAAGCTTTCTTT. Its translation is CAWSKQGMNTEAFF.

The chain uses TRBV27 and TRBJ2-2; maybe TRBD2 (5 bases). This CDR3 comprises 14 residues. From germline, CDR1 is MNHEY and CDR2 SMNVEV (reference sequence). V was pared by 5 bases and J by 0 bases, with 7 bases between. Here the CDR3 DNA reads TGTGCCAGCAGTCCCGGGACGAACACCGGGGAGCTGTTTTTT. It translates to CASSPGTNTGELFF.

In its sample, this clone was seen once. The J gene is TRBJ2-7, the V gene TRBV29-1; 10 bases are a match to TRBD1. The V gene end was trimmed by 6 bases and the J gene end by 2 bases; junction bases not matched to a gene: 1. The CDR3 is 12 amino acids. CDR1 and CDR2 from the germline V gene are SQVTM and ANQGSEA. CDR3 sequence (DNA): TGCAGCGTCGGACAGGGGGCCTACGAGCAGTACTTC. Its protein is CSVGQGAYEQYF.

The gene calls are TRBV11-2 and TRBJ2-5; D unclear. V dropped 1 base and J dropped 4 bases, with 7 bases sitting between them. In germline, CDR1 is SGHAT, CDR2 FQNNGV. The CDR3 extends over 13 amino acids. The CDR3 is CASSLAIRETQYF. The DNA for the CDR3 is TGTGCCAGCAGCTTAGCTATTCGAGAGACCCAGTACTTC. Based on the CDR3 plus reference TRBV11-2 and TRBJ2-5, the full variable domain is EAGVAQSPRYKIIEKRQSVAFWCNPISGHATLYWYQQILGQGPKLLIQFQNNGVVDDSQLPKDRFSAERLKGVDSTLKIQPAKLEDSAVYLCASSLAIRETQYFGPGTRLLVL.

This chain joins TRBV18 and TRBJ1-2; perhaps TRBD1 as D (5 bases). V was clipped by 5 bases and J by 6 bases, with 16 bases between them. The germline V gene encodes CDR1 KGHSH and CDR2 LQKENI. The CDR3 spans 14 residues. The CDR3 coding sequence is TGTGCCAGCTCATCTCCGGGACTAGAAGATGGCTACACCTTC. This translates into CASSSPGLEDGYTF.

The V and J genes are TRBV2 and TRBJ1-3; D unclear. V lost 1 base, J lost 2 bases, and 6 bases lay in between. Germline V CDR1 and CDR2: SNHLY, FYNNEI. There are 14 residues in the CDR3. The DNA of the CDR3 is TGTGCCAGCAGTGAAGGGTGGCCTGGAAACACCATATATTTT. It specifies CASSEGWPGNTIYF.

The rearrangement links TRBV28 to TRBJ2-1; 9 nucleotides align to TRBD1. Germline lookup yields CDR1 MDHEN and CDR2 SYDVKM. V trimming: 4 bases; J trimming: 7 bases; junction bases outside the gene matches: 11. The CDR3 extends over 16 amino acids. CDR3 sequence (DNA): TGTGCCAGCAGTTCCGTTACAGGGGGCGCGGGTAATGAGCAGTTCTTC. Translating it yields CASSSVTGGAGNEQFF.

The chain carries TRBV2 and TRBJ2-1; 8 nucleotides match TRBD2. The germline gives CDR1 SNHLY, CDR2 FYNNEI. The CDR3 length is 15 residues. After removal of 8 bases from V and 5 bases from J, the junction contained 11 bases not matched to a gene. CDR3 loop: CASWEAGTRNNEQFF. For the CDR3, the DNA is TGTGCCAGCTGGGAAGCAGGGACTAGGAACAATGAGCAGTTCTTC.

The chain combines TRBV5-1 with TRBJ2-7; 9 bases match TRBD1. V gave up 3 bases and J gave up 5 bases; unmatched junction bases: 6. Germline V gene data show CDR1 as SGHRS and CDR2 as YFSETQ. The CDR3 runs 14 residues. The CDR3 loop is CASSWGTGTHEQYF. The CDR3 DNA reads TGCGCCAGCAGCTGGGGGACAGGGACCCACGAGCAGTACTTC.

The J gene is TRBJ1-4, the V gene TRBV6-5; a weak D match, TRBD1 (6 bases). Germline V gene lookup returns CDR1 MNHEY and CDR2 SVGAGI. The CDR3 runs 13 residues. Trimming shortened V by 6 bases and J by 4 bases, and 9 bases separated the two germline ends. The CDR3 loop is CASSDRINEKLFF. For the CDR3, the DNA is TGTGCCAGCAGCGACAGGATTAATGAAAAACTGTTTTTT.

The chain links TRBV27 to TRBJ2-1, with a weak D call TRBD1 (7 bases). The CDR3 sequence is 17 residues long. The V end lost 4 bases, the J end lost 7 bases, and 23 bases lay between the germline ends. Germline loops: CDR1 MNHEY, CDR2 SMNVEV (reference sequence). This CDR3 is CASSYDRVPAAGNEQFF. In DNA, the CDR3 is TGTGCCAGCAGTTATGACAGGGTCCCAGCGGCGGGGAATGAGCAGTTCTTC.

The V gene is TRBV6-6, the J gene TRBJ1-1, with 10 bases lining up with TRBD1. The CDR3 totals 15 residues. Germline values: CDR1 MNHNY, CDR2 SVGAGI (reference sequence). J was trimmed by 4 bases and V by 6 bases; bases with no gene match: 8. CDR3 sequence: CASRPMDRGSTEAFF. The DNA of the CDR3 is TGTGCCAGCAGGCCAATGGACAGGGGGAGCACTGAAGCTTTCTTT.

The chain is built from TRBV28 and TRBJ2-1; 11 positions match TRBD2. Trimming cost V 5 bases and J 5 bases; bases outside gene matches: 5. Germline values: CDR1 MDHEN, CDR2 SYDVKM. The CDR3 runs 15 residues. The CDR3 sequence is CASSPLAGGNNEQFF. DNA of the CDR3: TGTGCCAGCAGTCCCCTAGCGGGAGGAAACAATGAGCAGTTCTTC.

The chain employs TRBV7-2 and TRBJ2-1, with TRBD2 matching 13 bases. Germline V gene data show CDR1 as SGHTA and CDR2 as FQGNSA. V trimming: 1 base; J trimming: 9 bases; junction bases outside the gene matches: 3. The CDR3 runs to 15 residues. CDR3 nucleotides: TGTGCCAGCAGCTTAGGGACTAGCGGGAGTGGTGAGCAGTTCTTC. This codes for CASSLGTSGSGEQFF.